The present T cell receptor beta chain was sequenced within a study of cytomegalovirus exposure and HLA in healthy donors. Donors were nominally healthy when sampled, though unrecorded immune exposures were likely. The V gene lost 4 bases and the J gene lost 0 bases, with 8 bases spanning the gap. This CDR3 contains 14 residues. Germline V gene sequence: CDR1 LGHNA, CDR2 YNFKEQ. The PCR made use of 60 Vbeta and 13 Jbeta primers. Measured with immunoSEQ multiplex PCR; TCRdb has only the in-frame clones, and not every one. The repertoire has about 130,000 clones, 80% of them found once; the top ten carry approximately 4%.

The material sequenced was PBMCs. The chain employs TRBV4-2 and TRBJ2-3; D ambiguous. The clonotype was recovered from a woman aged 40 to 49 in good health and CMV-seronegative. The CDR3 loop is CASSPPPSTDTQYF. CDR3 sequence (DNA): TGTGCCAGCAGCCCCCCCCCGAGCACAGATACGCAGTATTTT.